A single sample is the source of the 21 T cell receptor beta chains below, sequenced in a study of graft-versus-host responses after intestinal transplantation. The data were produced by immunoSEQ multiplex PCR, yet TCRdb's version contains in-frame clones alone and is incomplete. The data show about 120,000 clones, about 93% seen once. Their target antigens are unknown. Here the sequenced sample was unstimulated CD8+ T cells sorted from spleen or lymph node cells, taken before intestinal transplant. These receptors came from a human donor who received an intestinal transplant.

CDR3 sequence: CASSIAAPTDTQYF. CDR3 sequence (DNA): TGTGCCAGCAGCATAGCGGCTCCCACAGATACGCAGTATTTT. V and J are TRBV6-5 and TRBJ2-3; the D gene is possibly TRBD2 (6 bases). The CDR3 has 14 amino acids. With 6 bases removed from V and 2 bases from J, the gap between germline ends came to 12 bases. Germline V gene data show CDR1 as MNHEY and CDR2 as SVGAGI.

The rearrangement joins TRBV2 to TRBJ1-2; TRBD1 agrees at 7 bases. This CDR3 comprises 14 residues. V was clipped by 7 bases and J by 7 bases; unmatched bases: 12. The germline V gene encodes CDR1 SNHLY and CDR2 FYNNEI. DNA for the CDR3: TGTGCCAGCACCGACCGAGACAGGGCAGGTGGCTACACCTTC. Its protein product is CASTDRDRAGGYTF. The entire variable domain, with the rest obtained from reference TRBV2 and TRBJ1-2, is as follows: EPEVTQTPSHQVTQMGQEVILRCVPISNHLYFYWYRQILGQKVEFLVSFYNNEISEKSEIFDDQFSVERPDGSNFTLKIRSTKLEDSAMYFCASTDRDRAGGYTFGSGTRLTVV.

This chain joins TRBV7-6 and TRBJ1-3, with TRBD1 identical over 11 bases. Germline V lookup: CDR1 SGHVS, CDR2 FNYEAQ. Trimming removed 5 bases from V and 6 bases from J; junction bases left unmatched: 3. This CDR3 region has 14 residues. CDR3 in DNA: TGTGCCAGCAGCCCCGGACAGGGGGCAAACACCATATATTTT. Translated, it gives CASSPGQGANTIYF.

The sample holds one count of this clone. This rearrangement joins TRBV15 to TRBJ1-5, with TRBD1 identical over 7 bases. CDR1 and CDR2 (germline): LNHNV, YYDKDF (reference sequence). V trimming: 5 bases; J trimming: 5 bases; junction bases outside the gene matches: 12. CDR3 length: 16 amino acids. Here the CDR3 reads CATSATHRGRYQPQHF. The CDR3 DNA is TGTGCCACCAGCGCGACTCACAGGGGTAGGTATCAGCCCCAGCATTTT.

The chain recombines TRBV7-6 with TRBJ1-1; D is perhaps TRBD1 (5 bases). The V gene lost 1 base and the J gene lost 5 bases, with 8 bases spanning the gap. Germline loops: CDR1 SGHVS, CDR2 FNYEAQ. This CDR3 contains 13 residues. This CDR3 reads CASSLGGGTEAFF. In nucleotides, the CDR3 is TGTGCCAGCAGCTTAGGGGGGGGGACTGAAGCTTTCTTT.

The V gene is TRBV30, the J gene TRBJ2-7; D assignment may be TRBD1 or TRBD2 (6 bases each). The V end was cut by 2 bases, the J end by 2 bases, with 13 bases between. This CDR3 comprises 14 residues. Germline V gene data show CDR1 as GTSNPN and CDR2 as SVGIG (reference sequence). This CDR3 is CAWSKRGRAYEQYF. The CDR3 coding sequence is TGTGCCTGGAGTAAACGGGGGCGCGCCTACGAGCAGTACTTC. Full variable domain (remainder filled in from reference TRBV30 and TRBJ2-7): SQTIHQWPATLVQPVGSPLSLECTVEGTSNPNLYWYRQAAGRGLQLLFYSVGIGQISSEVPQNLSASRPQDRQFILSSKKLLLSDSGFYLCAWSKRGRAYEQYFGPGTRLTVT.

The rearrangement uses TRBV6-1 and TRBJ2-7, with a possible D match to TRBD1 (6 bases). CDR1 is MNHNS, CDR2 SASEGT, per germline. Trimming removed 6 bases at V and 0 bases at J, with 9 bases between. The CDR3 consists of 13 residues. The CDR3 reads CASSKGVSYEQYF. The CDR3 coding sequence is TGTGCCAGCAGCAAGGGGGTCTCCTACGAGCAGTACTTC.

This rearrangement joins TRBV7-3 to TRBJ2-2, with D tentatively TRBD2 (7 bases). Trimming removed 0 bases from V and 6 bases from J, with 20 bases in between. CDR1 SGHTA and CDR2 FQGTGA come from the germline V gene. CDR3 length equals 18 residues. The CDR3 bases are TGTGCCAGCAGCTTAACGGCGGGGGACACCAGTAGTTCCGGGGAGCTGTTTTTT. Its protein is CASSLTAGDTSSSGELFF.

This chain connects TRBV5-6 to TRBJ1-2; the match to TRBD1 covers 12 bases. Germline CDR1 is SGHDT and CDR2 is YYEEEE. CDR3 length equals 18 residues. V lost 5 bases, J lost 3 bases, and 14 bases stayed unmatched. In nucleotides, the CDR3 is TGTGCCAGCAGACCTCGCAAGGGACAGGGGGCGCCGGACTATGGCTACACCTTC. Its translation is CASRPRKGQGAPDYGYTF.

V and J are TRBV10-3 and TRBJ1-1; the D is unclear. CDR1 is ENHRY, CDR2 SYGVKD, per germline. V was cut by 3 bases and J by 4 bases, with 0 bases left in between. CDR3 length: 10 residues. CDR3 region: CAISDTEAFF. CDR3 bases: TGTGCCATCAGTGACACTGAAGCTTTCTTT.

The J gene is TRBJ1-5, the V gene TRBV27; TRBD1 matches at 7 bases. Germline CDR1 reads MNHEY; CDR2 reads SMNVEV (reference sequence). V was clipped by 5 bases and J by 5 bases; unmatched bases: 6. This CDR3 contains 14 residues. CDR3: CASSIRDRDQPQHF. The CDR3 DNA is TGTGCCAGCAGTATCCGGGACAGAGATCAGCCCCAGCATTTT.

The chain combines TRBV2 with TRBJ1-1; D is possibly TRBD1 (6 bases). The CDR3 consists of 14 residues. V was cut by 10 bases and J by 6 bases, with 21 bases left in between. CDR1 and CDR2 from the germline V gene are SNHLY and FYNNEI. The CDR3 coding sequence is TGTGCCATCAGGTACCGAGGGGGGCCCCCTGAAGCTTTCTTT. It specifies CAIRYRGGPPEAFF.

The chain carries TRBV19 and TRBJ2-7, with TRBD2 identical over 10 bases. The CDR3 contains 16 residues. V shed 5 bases, J shed 2 bases, and the junction held 9 bases outside the gene matches. The germline gives CDR1 LNHDA, CDR2 SQIVND (reference sequence). This CDR3 reads CASSAESAGGAYEQYF. For the CDR3, the DNA is TGTGCCAGTAGTGCCGAATCAGCGGGAGGGGCCTACGAGCAGTACTTC.

The chain employs TRBV27 and TRBJ1-2; no firm D call. This CDR3 is built from 16 residues. Trimming shortened V by 5 bases and J by 5 bases, and 21 bases separated the two germline ends. From germline, CDR1 is MNHEY and CDR2 SMNVEV (reference sequence). CDR3 protein: CASSPYAGPSGYGYTF. CDR3 in DNA: TGTGCCAGCAGTCCCTATGCGGGCCCCAGCGGTTATGGCTACACCTTC.

J is TRBJ2-5 and V is TRBV2, with TRBD2 matching 9 bases. CDR1 is SNHLY and CDR2 is FYNNEI in the germline V gene. The CDR3 sequence is 16 residues long. The junction had 9 bases not matched to a gene; V was cut back by 3 bases and J by 4 bases. CDR3 in DNA: TGTGCCAGCAGTGAGTCGATAGCGGGAGTGGGAGAGACCCAGTACTTC. This sequence encodes CASSESIAGVGETQYF.

The chain recombines TRBV27 with TRBJ2-1; weak D call: TRBD2 (5 bases). The length of the CDR3 is 16 residues. Per the germline V gene, CDR1 is MNHEY and CDR2 is SMNVEV (reference sequence). The V end was cut by 8 bases, the J end by 5 bases, with 22 bases between. The chain's CDR3 is CASEGPSSGLHNEQFF. CDR3 DNA: TGTGCCAGCGAGGGCCCATCGTCCGGCCTGCACAATGAGCAGTTCTTC.

The CDR3 protein is CASSLEFTGPRAGELFF. As DNA, the CDR3 is TGTGCCAGCAGCTTAGAGTTTACAGGTCCACGTGCCGGGGAGCTGTTTTTT. The chain employs TRBV11-2 and TRBJ2-2; the D gene is possibly TRBD1 (5 bases). Germline CDR1 SGHAT, CDR2 FQNNGV. This CDR3 contains 17 residues. V was clipped by 0 bases and J by 6 bases, with 17 bases between them.

The genes are TRBV5-1 and TRBJ2-7; D remains unclear. The CDR3 has 14 amino acids. Germline CDR1 reads SGHRS; CDR2 reads YFSETQ. V was cut by 4 bases and J by 6 bases, with 17 bases left in between. The CDR3 spells CASSPTRPGSEQYF. In nucleotides, the CDR3 is TGCGCCAGCAGCCCGACCCGCCCGGGTAGCGAGCAGTACTTC.

Turning to this clone: Compared with germline, one end of the junction differs, possibly owing to a read error. CDR3 in DNA: TGTGCCAGCAGCTTCCGGGGTTTT. Its protein product is CASSFRGF. The chain uses TRBV5-8 and TRBJ1-1; the D is unclear. The germline gives CDR1 SGHTS, CDR2 YDEGEE. The CDR3 is 8 residues long.

This rearrangement joins TRBV10-2 to TRBJ2-1, with D unclear. CDR1 and CDR2 (germline): WSHSY, SAAADI. V lost 4 bases and J 7 bases, leaving 5 bases between the germline ends. The CDR3 sequence is 11 residues long. DNA for the CDR3: TGCGCCAGCAGTGCTTGGAATGAGCAGTTCTTC. This codes for CASSAWNEQFF.

The CDR3 loop is CASSRTNTGELFF. DNA for the CDR3: TGTGCCAGTAGTAGGACTAACACCGGGGAGCTGTTTTTT. The gene calls are TRBV19 and TRBJ2-2, with TRBD2 as a possible D gene (5 bases). The CDR3 covers 13 residues. Germline CDR1 reads LNHDA; CDR2 reads SQIVND (reference sequence). Trimming pared 4 bases from V and 2 bases from J, leaving 5 bases between.